This TCR beta chain is from a study of blood T cell repertoires in COVID-19. Across the study: The cDNA or gDNA used as material had been derived from T cells, B-cell-depleted T cells, or PBMCs.

Original handling: Researchers report that nucleated cell counts were estimated from reference gene primer amplification. Profiled with immunoSEQ multiplex PCR; TCRdb holds only in-frame clones, not every one. That table is the source of V, J and clone size, and D and trimming were worked out from the DNA. Of roughly 200,000 clones listed, approximately 91% are singletons. The CDR3 covers 15 residues. Deletions cut 0 bases from V and 1 base from J, with 9 bases between. Per the germline V gene, CDR1 is MNHEY and CDR2 is SVGAGI. Sequenced: peripheral blood. The chain carries TRBV6-5 and TRBJ1-1; D unclear. This TCR derives from a woman aged 40 to 49 who had recovered from COVID-19. The CDR3 region is CASSYSRMSNTEAFF. DNA for the CDR3: TGTGCCAGCAGTTACTCGAGAATGTCGAACACTGAAGCTTTCTTT.